These 3 T cell receptor beta chains share one sample of origin, sequenced in a study of T cell clones after liver transplantation. These receptors are not linked to any known antigen. Produced via immunoSEQ multiplex PCR; TCRdb's table is partial and in-frame only. Of about 5,600 clones in the sample, about 30% were seen once. Proliferating CFSE-low MLR cells were sequenced to define alloreactive TCRbeta sequences. The sequenced sample was CD4+ T cells from cultured PBMCs. The receptors originated from a human patient who received a liver transplant. Some T cells may trace back to the graft donor.

The table lists this clone with a few counts. This sequence joins TRBV7-9 and TRBJ2-5; TRBD2 is a possible D gene (5 bases). The V and J ends lost 5 bases and 2 bases respectively, with 12 bases between them. Germline V gives CDR1 SEHNR, CDR2 FQNEAQ (reference sequence). The CDR3 consists of 14 residues. The CDR3 nucleotides read TGTGCCAGCAGCACAGCCCGGGAACAAGAGACCCAGTACTTC. Residues: CASSTAREQETQYF.

This chain connects TRBV5-1 to TRBJ2-7, with 10 nucleotides matching TRBD2. In germline, CDR1 is SGHRS, CDR2 YFSETQ. Trimming took 4 bases from V and 0 from J; bases not matched to a gene: 7. The CDR3 runs to 16 residues. CDR3 in DNA: TGCGCCAGCAGCCTGGGGACTAGCGCATTCTCCTACGAGCAGTACTTC. Encoded protein: CASSLGTSAFSYEQYF. Supplemented by reference TRBV5-1 and TRBJ2-7, the full variable domain reads KAGVTQTPRYLIKTRGQQVTLSCSPISGHRSVSWYQQTPGQGLQFLFEYFSETQRNKGNFPGRFSGRQFSNSRSEMNVSTLELGDSALYLCASSLGTSAFSYEQYFGPGTRLTVT.

V and J are TRBV7-9 and TRBJ2-7; D uncertain. V lost 4 bases and J 2 bases, leaving 9 bases between the germline ends. CDR1 and CDR2 (germline): SEHNR, FQNEAQ (reference sequence). The CDR3 runs to 13 residues. The CDR3 is CASSSQVPYEQYF. The CDR3 nucleotides read TGTGCCAGCAGCTCCCAGGTCCCCTACGAGCAGTACTTC.